This T cell receptor beta chain is drawn from a study of blood T cell repertoires in COVID-19. Study-wide context: PBMCs, B-cell-depleted T cells, or T cells provided the cDNA or gDNA that made up the material.

The authors' processing: Researchers report that nucleated cell counts were estimated from reference gene primer amplification. Here immunoSEQ multiplex PCR was the method, and the copy in TCRdb shows in-frame clones only, minus some. The V and J calls and the clone size are those of that table, but D and trimming were determined from the DNA. This sample carries roughly 200,000 clones, 75% to 85% of them seen once, and the ten largest clones take about 13%. The CDR3 is 15 amino acids. The TCR sequence derives from a human donor in a cohort sampled during active COVID-19. This chain joins TRBV21-1 and TRBJ2-3; the tabulated D call, TRBD1, remains unverified against the DNA. TRBV21-1 is a pseudogene locus. Sequencing was done on a sample of peripheral blood. The CDR3 coding sequence is TGTGCCAGCAAACAGGGGGAAGACTGCACAGATACGCAGTATTTT. This encodes CASKQGEDCTDTQYF.